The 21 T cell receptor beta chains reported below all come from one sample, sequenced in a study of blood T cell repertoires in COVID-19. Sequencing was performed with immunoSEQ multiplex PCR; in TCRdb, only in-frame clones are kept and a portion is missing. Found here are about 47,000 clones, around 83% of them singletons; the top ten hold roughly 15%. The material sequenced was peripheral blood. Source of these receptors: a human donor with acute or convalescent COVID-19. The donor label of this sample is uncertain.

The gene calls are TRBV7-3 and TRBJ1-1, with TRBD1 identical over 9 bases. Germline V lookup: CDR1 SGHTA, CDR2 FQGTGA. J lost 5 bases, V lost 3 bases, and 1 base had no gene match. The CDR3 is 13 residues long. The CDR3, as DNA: TGTGCCAGCAGCTTTGGACAGGGGACTGAAGCTTTCTTT. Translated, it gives CASSFGQGTEAFF.

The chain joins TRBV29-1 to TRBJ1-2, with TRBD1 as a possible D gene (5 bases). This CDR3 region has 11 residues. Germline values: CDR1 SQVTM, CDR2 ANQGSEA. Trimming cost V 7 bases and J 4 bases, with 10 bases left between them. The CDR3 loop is CSGQTVYGYTF. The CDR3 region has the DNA TGCAGCGGACAGACCGTCTATGGCTACACCTTC.

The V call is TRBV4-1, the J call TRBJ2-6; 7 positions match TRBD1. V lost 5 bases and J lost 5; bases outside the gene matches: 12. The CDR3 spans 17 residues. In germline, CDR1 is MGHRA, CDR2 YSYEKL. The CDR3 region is CASSEGQARSRANVLTF. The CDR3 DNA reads TGCGCCAGCAGCGAAGGACAGGCCCGCTCGAGGGCCAACGTCCTGACTTTC.

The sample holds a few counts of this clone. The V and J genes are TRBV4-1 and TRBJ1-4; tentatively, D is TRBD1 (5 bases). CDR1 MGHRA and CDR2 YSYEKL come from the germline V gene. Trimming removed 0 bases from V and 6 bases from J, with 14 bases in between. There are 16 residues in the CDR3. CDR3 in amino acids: CASSQDWGQVHEKLFF. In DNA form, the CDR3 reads TGCGCCAGCAGCCAAGATTGGGGCCAGGTACATGAAAAACTGTTTTTT.

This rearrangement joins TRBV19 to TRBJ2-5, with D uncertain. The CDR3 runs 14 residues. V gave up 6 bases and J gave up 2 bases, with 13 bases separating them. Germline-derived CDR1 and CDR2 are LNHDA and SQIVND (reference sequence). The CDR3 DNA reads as TGTGCCAGTAGAGACAAAGGCTCACAAGAGACCCAGTACTTC. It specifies CASRDKGSQETQYF.

The CDR3 DNA follows: TGTGCCAGCAGCTTAAAAGGGACAGGGGGCGACGAGCAGTACTTC. Translating gives CASSLKGTGGDEQYF. The rearrangement uses TRBV7-9 and TRBJ2-7; 12 bases are shared with TRBD1. Germline CDR1 SEHNR, CDR2 FQNEAQ (reference sequence). V was pared by 2 bases and J by 5 bases, with 4 bases of the junction left unmatched. The CDR3 is made up of 15 amino acids.

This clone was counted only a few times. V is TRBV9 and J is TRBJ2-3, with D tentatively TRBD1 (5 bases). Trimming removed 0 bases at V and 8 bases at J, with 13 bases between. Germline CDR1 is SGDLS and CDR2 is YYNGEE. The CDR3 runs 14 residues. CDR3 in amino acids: CASSVVQGVGTQYF. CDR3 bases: TGTGCCAGCAGCGTAGTACAAGGGGTGGGTACGCAGTATTTT. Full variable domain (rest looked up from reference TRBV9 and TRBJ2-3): DSGVTQTPKHLITATGQRVTLRCSPRSGDLSVYWYQQSLDQGLQFLIQYYNGEERAKGNILERFSAQQFPDLHSELNLSSLELGDSALYFCASSVVQGVGTQYFGPGTRLTVL.

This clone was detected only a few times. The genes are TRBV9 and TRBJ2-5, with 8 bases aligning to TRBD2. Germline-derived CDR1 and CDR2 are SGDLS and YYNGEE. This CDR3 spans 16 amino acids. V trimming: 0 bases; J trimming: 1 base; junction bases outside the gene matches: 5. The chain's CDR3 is CASSVDPGGGQETQYF. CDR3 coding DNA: TGTGCCAGCAGCGTAGATCCGGGAGGGGGCCAAGAGACCCAGTACTTC. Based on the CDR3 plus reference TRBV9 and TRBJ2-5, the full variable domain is DSGVTQTPKHLITATGQRVTLRCSPRSGDLSVYWYQQSLDQGLQFLIQYYNGEERAKGNILERFSAQQFPDLHSELNLSSLELGDSALYFCASSVDPGGGQETQYFGPGTRLLVL.

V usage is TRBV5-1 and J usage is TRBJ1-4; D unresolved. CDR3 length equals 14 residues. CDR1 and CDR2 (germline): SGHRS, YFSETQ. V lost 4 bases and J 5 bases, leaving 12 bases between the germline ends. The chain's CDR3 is CASSRAGPNEKLFF. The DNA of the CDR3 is TGCGCCAGCAGCCGTGCCGGTCCCAATGAAAAACTGTTTTTT.

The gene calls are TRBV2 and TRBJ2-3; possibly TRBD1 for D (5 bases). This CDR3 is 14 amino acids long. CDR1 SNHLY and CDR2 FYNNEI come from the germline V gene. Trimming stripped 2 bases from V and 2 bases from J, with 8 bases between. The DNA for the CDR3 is TGTGCCAGCAGTGAACAGGGCCACACAGATACGCAGTATTTT. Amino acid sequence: CASSEQGHTDTQYF.

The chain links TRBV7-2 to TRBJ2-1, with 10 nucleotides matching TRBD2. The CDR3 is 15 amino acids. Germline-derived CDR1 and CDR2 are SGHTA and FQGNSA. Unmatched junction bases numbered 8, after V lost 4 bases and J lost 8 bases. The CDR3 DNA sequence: TGTGCCAGCAGCTGGGGGGGGACTAGCGTCCATGAGCAGTTCTTC. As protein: CASSWGGTSVHEQFF.

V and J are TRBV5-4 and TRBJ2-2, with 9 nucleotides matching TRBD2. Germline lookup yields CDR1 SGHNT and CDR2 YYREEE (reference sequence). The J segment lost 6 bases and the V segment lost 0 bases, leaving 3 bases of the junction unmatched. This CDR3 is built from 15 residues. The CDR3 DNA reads TGTGCCAGCAGCTTGGCTAGCGGGAAGTCCGGGGAGCTGTTTTTT. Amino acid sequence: CASSLASGKSGELFF.

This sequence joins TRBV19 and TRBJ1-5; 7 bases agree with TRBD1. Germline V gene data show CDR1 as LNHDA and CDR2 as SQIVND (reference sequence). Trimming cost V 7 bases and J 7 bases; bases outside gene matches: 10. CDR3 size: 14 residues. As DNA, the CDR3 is TGTGCCAGTACCAAGGGGGCCGCAAGGCAGCCCCAGCATTTT. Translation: CASTKGAARQPQHF.

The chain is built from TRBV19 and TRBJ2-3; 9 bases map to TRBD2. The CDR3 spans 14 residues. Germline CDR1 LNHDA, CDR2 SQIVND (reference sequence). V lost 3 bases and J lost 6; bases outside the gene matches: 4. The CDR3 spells CASSMAGGMDTQYF. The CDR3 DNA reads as TGTGCCAGTAGTATGGCGGGGGGGATGGATACGCAGTATTTT.

CDR3 bases: TGTGCCAGCACCACTGGTTCCTACAATGAGCAGTTCTTC. It specifies CASTTGSYNEQFF. V and J are TRBV11-1 and TRBJ2-1; D is ambiguous. V was shortened by 7 bases and J by 1 base, with 8 bases between the two germline ends. Germline loops: CDR1 SGHAT, CDR2 FQDESV (reference sequence). This CDR3 spans 13 amino acids.

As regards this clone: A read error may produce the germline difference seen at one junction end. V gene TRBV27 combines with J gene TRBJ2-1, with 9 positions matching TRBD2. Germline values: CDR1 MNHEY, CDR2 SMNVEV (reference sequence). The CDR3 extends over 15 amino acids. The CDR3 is CASSSSGGSSNEQFF. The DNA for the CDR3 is TGTGCCAGCAGTTCGAGCGGGGGGTCCTCCAATGAGCAGTTCTTC.

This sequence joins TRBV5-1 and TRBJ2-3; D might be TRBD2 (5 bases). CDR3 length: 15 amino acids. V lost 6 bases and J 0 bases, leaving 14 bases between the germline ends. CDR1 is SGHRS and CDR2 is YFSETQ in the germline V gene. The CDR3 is CASIPGGRSTDTQYF. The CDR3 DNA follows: TGCGCCAGCATACCGGGCGGGCGTAGCACAGATACGCAGTATTTT. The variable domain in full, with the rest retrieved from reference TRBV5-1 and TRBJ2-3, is KAGVTQTPRYLIKTRGQQVTLSCSPISGHRSVSWYQQTPGQGLQFLFEYFSETQRNKGNFPGRFSGRQFSNSRSEMNVSTLELGDSALYLCASIPGGRSTDTQYFGPGTRLTVL.

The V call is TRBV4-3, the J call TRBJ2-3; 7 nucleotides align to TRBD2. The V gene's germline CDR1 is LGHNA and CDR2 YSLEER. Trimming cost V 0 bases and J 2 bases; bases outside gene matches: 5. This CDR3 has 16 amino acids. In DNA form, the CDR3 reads TGCGCCAGCAGCCAAGAATGGAGCGGGAACACAGATACGCAGTATTTT. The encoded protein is CASSQEWSGNTDTQYF.

Written as DNA, the CDR3 is TGTGCCAGCAGCCGACAGGGGAGCACAGATACGCAGTATTTT. Translated: CASSRQGSTDTQYF. The chain has TRBV5-4 and TRBJ2-3, with 8 positions matching TRBD1. CDR1 and CDR2 (germline): SGHNT, YYREEE (reference sequence). The CDR3 is 14 amino acids. Unmatched junction bases numbered 1, after V lost 4 bases and J lost 0 bases.

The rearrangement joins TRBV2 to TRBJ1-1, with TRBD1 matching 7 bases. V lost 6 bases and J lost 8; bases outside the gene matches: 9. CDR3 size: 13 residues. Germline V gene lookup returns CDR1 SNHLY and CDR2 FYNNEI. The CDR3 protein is CASRTGPYREAFF. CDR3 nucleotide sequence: TGTGCCAGCAGGACAGGGCCTTATCGGGAAGCTTTCTTT.

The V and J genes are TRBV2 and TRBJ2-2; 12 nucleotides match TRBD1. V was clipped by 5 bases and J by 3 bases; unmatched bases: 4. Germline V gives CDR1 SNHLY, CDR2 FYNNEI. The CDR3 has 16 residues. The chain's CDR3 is CASSKGQGADTGELFF. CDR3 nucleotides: TGTGCCAGCAGTAAGGGACAGGGGGCGGACACCGGGGAGCTGTTTTTT.